This TCR beta chain derives from a study of shared clonotypes between healthy human individuals. Memory CD4+ cells were the fraction left after CD45RA+ naive selection. Germline V lookup: CDR1 SGHNT, CDR2 YYREEE (reference sequence). V gave up 4 bases and J gave up 2 bases; unmatched junction bases: 9. The CDR3 totals 17 residues. Genomic DNA belonging to each subset was distributed in equal measure over several immunoSEQ plates. Clones were sequenced by immunoSEQ multiplex PCR, and TCRdb holds only the in-frame ones, with some missing. Among 2.3 million or so clones listed, approximately 95% were seen once.

This TCR derives from a man aged 18 to 29 in good health. Some clones in this sample may be carry-over from other donors' samples. The sequenced sample consisted of naive CD4+ T cells from PBMCs. Subset meaning: CD45RA+ positively selected. The chain has TRBV5-4 and TRBJ2-2; 9 positions match TRBD1. CDR3 sequence reads: CASSNLKTGGNTGELFF. CDR3 in DNA: TGTGCCAGCAGCAACTTGAAGACAGGGGGTAACACCGGGGAGCTGTTTTTT.